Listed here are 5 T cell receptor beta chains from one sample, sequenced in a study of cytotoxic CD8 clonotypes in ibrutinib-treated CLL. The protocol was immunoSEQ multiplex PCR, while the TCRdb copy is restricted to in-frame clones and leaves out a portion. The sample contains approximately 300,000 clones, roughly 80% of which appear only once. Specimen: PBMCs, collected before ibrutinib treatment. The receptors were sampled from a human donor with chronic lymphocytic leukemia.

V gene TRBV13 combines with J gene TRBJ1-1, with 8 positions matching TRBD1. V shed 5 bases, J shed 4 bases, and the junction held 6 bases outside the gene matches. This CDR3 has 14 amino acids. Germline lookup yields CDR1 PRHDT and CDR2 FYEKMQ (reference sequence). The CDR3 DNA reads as TGTGCCAGCAGCACCCGGACAGGGACCACTGAAGCTTTCTTT. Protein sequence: CASSTRTGTTEAFF. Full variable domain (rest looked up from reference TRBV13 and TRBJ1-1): AAGVIQSPRHLIKEKRETATLKCYPIPRHDTVYWYQQGPGQDPQFLISFYEKMQSDKGSIPDRFSAQQFSDYHSELNMSSLELGDSALYFCASSTRTGTTEAFFGQGTRLTVV.

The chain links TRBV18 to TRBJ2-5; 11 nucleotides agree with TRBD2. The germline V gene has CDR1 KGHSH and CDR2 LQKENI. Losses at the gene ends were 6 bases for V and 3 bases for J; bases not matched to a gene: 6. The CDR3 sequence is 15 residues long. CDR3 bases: TGTGCCAGCTCCGCGACTAGCGGGACGAAAGAGACCCAGTACTTC. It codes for CASSATSGTKETQYF.

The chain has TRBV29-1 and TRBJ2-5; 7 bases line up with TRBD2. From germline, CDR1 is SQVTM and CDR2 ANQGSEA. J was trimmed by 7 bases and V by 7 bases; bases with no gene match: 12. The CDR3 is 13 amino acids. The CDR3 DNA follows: TGCAGCGGTCGACATACCACGGGAGGGACCCAGTACTTC. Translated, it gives CSGRHTTGGTQYF.

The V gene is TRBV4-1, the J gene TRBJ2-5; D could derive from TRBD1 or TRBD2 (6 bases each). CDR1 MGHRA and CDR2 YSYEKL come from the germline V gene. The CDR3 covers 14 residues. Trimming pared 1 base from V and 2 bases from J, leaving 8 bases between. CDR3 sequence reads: CASSQGRGQETQYF. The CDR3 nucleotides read TGCGCCAGCAGCCAAGGGAGGGGGCAAGAGACCCAGTACTTC.

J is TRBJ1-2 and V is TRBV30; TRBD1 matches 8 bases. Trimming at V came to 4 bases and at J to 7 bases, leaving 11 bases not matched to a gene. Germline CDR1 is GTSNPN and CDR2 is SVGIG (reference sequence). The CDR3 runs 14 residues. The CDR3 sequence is CAWTAGGGSGGYTF. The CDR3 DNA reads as TGTGCCTGGACAGCAGGGGGCGGATCAGGTGGCTACACCTTC.